The T cell receptor beta chain under discussion was sequenced for a study of post-analysis software for immune sequencing data. V lost 5 bases and J lost 4, with 19 bases in between. The CDR3 is 16 amino acids. The germline CDR1 and CDR2 sequences are SGHTA and FQGNSA. cDNA libraries of TCR beta carried unique molecular identifiers. The T cell input of roughly 0.95 to 11 million gave hundreds of thousands of cDNA molecules. TCRdb used MiXCR to reprocess the PCR reads, holding one entry per CDR3 protein. The table records about 460,000 distinct CDR3 sequences, under 55% of them present only once. Concerning this clonotype: The antigen remains undetermined.

Study conclusions and caveats: Patients showed TRBV5-6, TRBV5-1 and TRBV20-1 among roughly 5 TRBV segments more frequent than in controls. By F measure, samples from a shared preparation batch strongly co-clustered. Normalized Chao1 diversity in multiple sclerosis patients fell significantly below that of controls.

The material sequenced was blood. The receptor was derived from a girl aged 5 to 17 with multiple sclerosis. The rearrangement uses TRBV7-2 and TRBJ2-3, with TRBD1 as a possible D gene (8 bases). The DNA of the CDR3 is TGTGCCAGCAGCCCACAATCGGGGGGACAGGCAGATACGCAGTATTTT. This sequence encodes CASSPQSGGQADTQYF.